What follows describes a single TCR beta chain. The entry originates in a study of blood T cell repertoires in COVID-19. This CDR3 contains 14 residues. Germline loops: CDR1 SGHRS, CDR2 YFSETQ. V dropped 4 bases and J dropped 6; count of bases not matched to a gene: 8. Measured with immunoSEQ multiplex PCR; TCRdb has only the in-frame clones, and not every one. The table shows roughly 250,000 clones, with over 80% occurring only once. This chain uses TRBV5-1 with TRBJ1-2; 8 nucleotides line up with TRBD1. The TCR was taken from a woman in her forties who had recovered from COVID-19. Sequencing was carried out using peripheral blood. The CDR3 DNA reads TGCGCCAGCAGCGCCCCGGGACAGGATAATGGCTACACCTTC. The encoded protein is CASSAPGQDNGYTF.